The source of this TCR beta chain is a study of HIV-infected patients and healthy controls (dated by TCRdb to 2013 to 2016). For the study in its entirety: Whether deep TCR repertoire sequencing of small blood samples from HIV patients could capture immune perturbation and reconstitution was tested in the study. Results the study describes overall, beyond this receptor: A major limit on how widely the findings apply, in the view of the authors, was that only sixteen HIV-infected individuals were processed. The observed differences in diversity could not be explained by the slight differences in age and sex profiles between the study cohorts. Differing numbers of distinct sequences in patients and controls hindered comparison, and size-matching assigned excessive weight to rare events in the HIV-infected data. Eight alpha and eight beta V genes showed significantly different mean usage between HIV-infected patients and controls. MAIT cell alpha-chain CDR3s were found at high frequency in healthy controls but were severely depleted in HIV+ repertoires. Using whole blood restricted sequencing depth and prevented separating the dynamics of distinct T-cell subpopulations. The study did not determine donor HLA types. In the samples, alpha-beta chain pairing was left undetermined. HIV-infected repertoires had significantly higher mean Gini indices than controls, possibly reflecting oligoclonality. In size-matched repertoire data, the apparent post-therapy recovery of the Gini index in HIV-infected patients was not replicated. Compared with untreated HIV+ repertoires, healthy control repertoires had roughly threefold more distinct CDR3s and higher Shannon diversity. Both the Jaccard index and the count of highly shared sequences showed that healthy controls shared more CDR3s between individuals than HIV+ patients did. Most CMV-associated CDR3s became more frequent during therapy, although their change was not significant, whereas HIV-associated CDR3s showed a significant decrease in frequency.

Using SuperScript III with primers targeting the alpha and beta constant regions, approximately 500 ng of RNA was reverse transcribed. Separate alpha and beta chain libraries were generated by chain-specific third strand synthesis with multiplexing indices. To avoid primer bias, the protocol used one single primer pair to amplify every rearrangement within a chain, and the protocol also attached molecular barcodes to each cDNA molecule. Purified cDNA was joined by T4 RNA Ligase 1 to a 5' RACE adapter carrying a random hexamer and the SP2 sequencing primer site. Second strand synthesis was primed from the SP2 site with Phusion polymerase, using slow temperature ramps to favor optimal annealing. Joined together, two random hexamer sequences that had both been added before amplification formed the 12-nucleotide barcode of each molecule. A brief initial PCR introduced P5 and P7 adapter elements together with a second index, and a roughly 20-cycle amplification PCR using P5s and P7 primers was subsequently performed. In total the libraries went through 25 to 35 PCR cycles, after which the libraries were quantified on a Qubit, sized on a Bioanalyzer, and diluted to approximately 4.2 nM. Normalized libraries were sequenced on an Illumina MiSeq with 2 x 250 paired-end kits. Reverse transcription reactions underwent purification over MinElute columns, with elution into 9 to 10 ul Tris-Cl. Adapter ligations ran for around 22 hours at 16 degrees C and were afterwards cleaned with AMPure XP beads at a 1:1 ratio. From the authors' description of their analysis: A modified Decombinator that output V, J, insert and barcode information was used to process the demultiplexed FASTQ files. Sequences that shared a barcode but differed from the dominant sequence were treated as errors and discarded, and barcodes were clustered at Levenshtein distance 3 and counted to estimate the original cDNA molecules. The R packages ineq, vegan, igraph and RCytoscape were used for downstream analyses, together with IMGT nomenclature and CDR3 definitions. The authors computed V gene usage over distinct sequences and counted each TCR a single time to avoid skew from clonal expansion. Unique CDR3 amino acid sequences within a donor were connected in similarity networks whenever two sequences differed by a single Levenshtein edit. Published HIV-specific CDR3s (around 91 alpha, 700 or so beta) and CMV-specific CDR3s (roughly 14 alpha, around 250 beta) were compiled and searched for in the repertoires. Random subsampling to size-matched repertoires demonstrated that the decreased diversity in patients did not result from their lower sequence numbers. TCRdb itself trimmed the public reads at Q25 with fastp, ran MiXCR and retained productive beta chains. Rows with a matching CDR3 protein are joined into one entry that keeps the most common DNA and genes. V and J calls and clone size were set by TCRdb, not the authors. This sample has 10,000 or so distinct CDR3 sequences in its table, and around 8% of those were observed once. Approximately 6.1% of the sample lies in the top ten.

The CDR3 runs 17 amino acids, cysteine and phenylalanine included. Only the CDR3 DNA is retained, 51 bases long and in frame from the first base. CDR1 and CDR2 are read off the germline V gene as SGHRS and YFSETQ. Germline trimming amounts to 3 bases on V and 3 bases on J, with 3 as the count of junction bases outside the gene matches. This clonotype was seen many times. This clone's antigen is unknown. No quality values exist for individual bases; no much larger clone is one base distant. Whole blood was used without fractionating the cells, so the repertoire represented all peripheral T cells without sorting. Roughly eleven uninfected healthy donors were sampled as controls, a few of whom were sampled twice approximately 3 months apart. For RNA extraction, around 2.5 ml of peripheral blood was collected into Tempus tubes. Residual genomic DNA was removed with the TURBO-DNase kit and globin mRNA was depleted with GLOBINclear.

The V and J genes are TRBV5-1 and TRBJ2-1; TRBD2 agrees with 16 junctional bases. The specimen sequenced was blood. The clonotype comes from an adult in good health. The sequenced DNA: TGCGCCAGCAGCTGGGGGACTAGCGGGGGGGGCTACAATGAGCAGTTCTTC. Its product reads: CASSWGTSGGGYNEQFF. With all but the CDR3 taken from the reference TRBV5-1 and TRBJ2-1 genes, the full variable domain is: KAGVTQTPRYLIKTRGQQVTLSCSPISGHRSVSWYQQTPGQGLQFLFEYFSETQRNKGNFPGRFSGRQFSNSRSEMNVSTLELGDSALYLCASSWGTSGGGYNEQFFGPGTRLTVL.